The sequence of this T cell receptor (beta chain) was determined in a study of T cell responses to AZD1222 COVID-19 vaccine (dated by TCRdb to about 2021). For the study in its entirety: TCR sequencing was performed for over 230 trial participants, of whom about 200 were given two doses of AZD1222 and around 26 were given two doses of MenACWY control vaccine. Trial participants were enrolled by age into subgroups of 18-55, 56-69 and 70-plus years, and around 150, 29 and 61 TCR-sequenced participants, respectively, were included in these subgroups.

The CDR3 regions of human TCRbeta chains were subjected to immunosequencing. From the authors' description of their analysis: Repertoire TCRs were checked for matches against a reference library of SARS-CoV-2-specific TCRs that had been generated using the MIRA antigen-specificity platform. Breadth was defined as the fraction of unique TCRs that were SARS-CoV-2-associated, and depth was defined as the fraction of total T cells that were SARS-CoV-2-associated. Using the MIRA data, every spike-specific TCR was mapped to the spike region that the TCR reacted to and assigned to either a CD4 or a CD8 class. Log10-transformed breadth and depth values were compared by one-way ANOVA with Sidak's multiple comparisons tests. TCRdb provides this immuneACCESS table in a form limited to in-frame rearrangements. Some clones are lacking; in checked studies, under half of them reflect an unresolved V gene, and why the rest are absent is not known. The V and J calls and clone size are taken from that table; D and trimming were inferred from the DNA. This sample comprises around 150,000 clones, 92% of them detected only once. Clones ranked in the top ten supply 3.3% of the sample.

The research as a whole found: After two AZD1222 doses, spike-specific TCR breadth and depth were significantly higher than at day 0 and than in MenACWY recipients. Nearly half of unique spike-specific TCRs reportedly recognized epitopes outside regions mutated in the B.1.351 and B.1.1.7 variants. Conclusions about previously exposed vaccinees are limited, since just six AZD1222 recipients were seropositive for SARS-CoV-2 at baseline. Because no day 14 peak-response samples were available, repertoires were characterized only after the peak T cell response. Most participants were white British and females outnumbered males, and the authors suggested that clonal diversity may have been underestimated. Vaccine-associated CD4 TCRs spanned the whole spike protein, with dominant responses in regions 160-218 and 743-854. In the small 56-69-year group, the increase in depth fell short of significance, most likely because of low power.

This clone was recorded once. Its antigen specificity is not known. Within one base of it there is no much larger clone, and no base qualities were kept. The junction carries 8 bases between V and J, which are trimmed by 0 bases and 0 bases respectively. Its CDR3 holds 15 amino acids, cysteine through phenylalanine. Only the CDR3 part of the read is kept: 45 bases, read in frame from the first base. As encoded in the germline V gene, CDR1 is KGHSH while CDR2 is LQKENI. This specimen's time point label, interpreted: about 28 days (+/-7) after the second vaccine dose. Because spike-specific TCR depth and breadth did not differ between the two schedules, AZD1222 recipients who got a second dose at roughly 4 weeks were pooled with those who got a second dose at roughly 12 weeks. Vaccinee samples came from UK trials COV001 and COV002, including a single-blind randomized controlled phase 2/3 trial of AZD1222 (ChAdOx1 nCoV-19) in healthy adults. Trial participant PBMC samples were collected at day 0 and day 28 after the second dose for TCRbeta chain sequencing.

The chain is made from TRBV18 and TRBJ1-1; TRBD1 could be the D gene, as 5 bases match. The TCR comes from an adult who received the AZD1222 COVID-19 vaccine. The sample here was peripheral blood, taken 28 days after the second AZD1222 dose. The CDR3 amino acid sequence is: CASSPPSGVNTEAFF. The DNA sequence follows: TGTGCCAGCTCACCACCGTCGGGGGTGAACACTGAAGCTTTCTTT.